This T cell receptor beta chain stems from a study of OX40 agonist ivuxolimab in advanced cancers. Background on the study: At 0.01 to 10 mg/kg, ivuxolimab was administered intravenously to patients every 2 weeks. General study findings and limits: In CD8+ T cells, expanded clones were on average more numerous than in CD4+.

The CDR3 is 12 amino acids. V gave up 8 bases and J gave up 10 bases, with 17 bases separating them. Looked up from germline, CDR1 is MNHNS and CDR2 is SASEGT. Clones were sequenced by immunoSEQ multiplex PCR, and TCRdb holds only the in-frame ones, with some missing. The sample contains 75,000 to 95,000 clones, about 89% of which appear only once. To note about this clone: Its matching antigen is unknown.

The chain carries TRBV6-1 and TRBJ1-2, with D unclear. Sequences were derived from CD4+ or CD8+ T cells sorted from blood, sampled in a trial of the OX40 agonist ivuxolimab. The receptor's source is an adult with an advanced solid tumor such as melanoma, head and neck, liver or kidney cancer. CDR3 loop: CASGVANTFYTF. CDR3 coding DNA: TGTGCCAGCGGCGTCGCCAACACATTCTACACCTTC.